These 2 T cell receptor beta chains came from one sample sequenced in a study of PD-L1 blockade in urothelial cancer (dated by TCRdb to 2016 to 2017). The sample's time point label, decoded: peripheral blood 6 weeks after treatment start. The library came from the immunoSEQ multiplex PCR assay. TCRdb retrieved this table from immuneACCESS and kept in-frame rearrangements only. Not all clones are present; in checked studies, unresolved V genes account for under half, and no reason is known for the remainder. The sample table records 25,000 to 30,000 clones; around four fifths of these occur just once. In total, the top ten clones hold almost 3% of the sample. This specimen consisted of PBMCs, obtained around atezolizumab (anti-PD-L1) treatment. These receptors all come from a man aged 70 or older with urothelial cancer.

This chain uses TRBV27 with TRBJ2-1; D unclear. Germline loops: CDR1 MNHEY, CDR2 SMNVEV (reference sequence). Trimming left V 2 bases short and J 5 bases short, with 10 bases between. CDR3 length equals 14 residues. The CDR3 bases are TGTGCCAGCAGTTTAACCCGATCGGACAATGAGCAGTTCTTC. Translation: CASSLTRSDNEQFF.

The V gene is TRBV2, the J gene TRBJ2-1; no clear D. Germline V CDR1 and CDR2: SNHLY, FYNNEI. V was shortened by 4 bases and J by 4 bases, with 11 bases between the two germline ends. This CDR3 has 14 residues. The CDR3 region is CASSARGEYNEQFF. In DNA form, the CDR3 reads TGTGCCAGCAGTGCCCGTGGAGAGTACAATGAGCAGTTCTTC.